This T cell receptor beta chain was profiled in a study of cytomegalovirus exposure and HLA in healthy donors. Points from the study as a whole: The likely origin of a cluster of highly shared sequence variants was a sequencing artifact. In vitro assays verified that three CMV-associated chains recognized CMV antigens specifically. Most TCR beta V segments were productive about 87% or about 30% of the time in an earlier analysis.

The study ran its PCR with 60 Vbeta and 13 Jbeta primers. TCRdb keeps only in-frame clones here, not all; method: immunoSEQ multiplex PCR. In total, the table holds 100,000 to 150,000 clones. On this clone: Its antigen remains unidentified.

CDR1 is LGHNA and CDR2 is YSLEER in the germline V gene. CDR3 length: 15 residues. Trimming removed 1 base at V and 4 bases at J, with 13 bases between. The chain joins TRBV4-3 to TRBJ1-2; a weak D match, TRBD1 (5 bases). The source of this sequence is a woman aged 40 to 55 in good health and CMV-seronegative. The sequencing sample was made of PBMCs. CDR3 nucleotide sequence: TGCGCCAGCAGCCAAGGACCCTCAGGGATCTATGGCTACACCTTC. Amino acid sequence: CASSQGPSGIYGYTF.